These 8 T cell receptor beta chains came from one sample sequenced in a study of identical twins. TCRdb redid the calling of the 5' RACE reads with MiXCR, one entry per CDR3 protein. Of under 800,000 distinct CDR3 sequences detected, less than 25% appear once; the ten largest clones hold around 4.4%. The data also belong to a second study, concerning T cells expressing NK-cell markers.

Sequencing was carried out using PBMCs. Source of these receptors: a woman aged 18-30 years in good health.

This clonotype was recorded a few times. The chain links TRBV7-6 to TRBJ1-4; D is uncertain. Trimming took off 1 base at V and 3 bases at J, with 9 bases between the two ends. The CDR3 is 15 residues long. Germline V gene lookup returns CDR1 SGHVS and CDR2 FNYEAQ. In DNA, the CDR3 is TGTGCCAGCAGCTTAGTCCCGGGTCCTAATGAAAAACTGTTTTTT. Translated: CASSLVPGPNEKLFF.

This clonotype was seen only a few times. J is TRBJ1-5 and V is TRBV7-8, with D perhaps matching TRBD1 (6 bases). Germline CDR1 is SGHVS and CDR2 is FQNEAQ. CDR3 size: 15 residues. The V end was cut by 1 base, the J end by 6 bases, with 13 bases between. The CDR3 DNA sequence: TGTGCCAGCAGCTTAGGAGGGCAGGGGAGTCAGCCCCAGCATTTT. This codes for CASSLGGQGSQPQHF.

The gene calls are TRBV21-1 and TRBJ2-3. TRBV21-1 is an annotated pseudogene. This CDR3 region has 15 residues. CDR3 coding DNA: TGTGCCAGCAGCCCAAGCGTCCGCCGAACAGATACGCAGTATTTT. It specifies CASSPSVRRTDTQYF.

The rearrangement joins TRBV25-1 to TRBJ2-3; 8 bases agree with TRBD1. CDR1 MGHDK and CDR2 SYGVNS come from the germline V gene. The CDR3 runs 15 residues. V gave up 1 base and J gave up 6 bases; unmatched junction bases: 6. CDR3 region: CASSEFRTGPDTQYF. The CDR3 DNA reads TGTGCCAGCAGTGAATTTAGGACAGGGCCCGATACGCAGTATTTT.

This clonotype showed up many times. The genes are TRBV29-1 and TRBJ2-3; no clear D gene. The germline V gene has CDR1 SQVTM and CDR2 ANQGSEA. Trimming took 1 base from V and 4 from J, leaving 6 bases between them. This CDR3 contains 12 residues. The CDR3 region is CSVEGSADTQYF. The CDR3 DNA follows: TGCAGCGTTGAAGGGTCGGCAGATACGCAGTATTTT.

Many counts were recorded for this clonotype. The chain carries TRBV20-1 and TRBJ2-7; maybe TRBD2 (6 bases). CDR1 DFQATT and CDR2 SNEGSKA come from the germline V gene (reference sequence). Trimming took off 5 bases at V and 2 bases at J, with 28 bases between the two ends. The CDR3 has 18 residues. The CDR3: CSAGYRGYSNYPAYEQYF. CDR3 in DNA: TGCAGTGCTGGGTATCGGGGGTATTCCAACTACCCCGCCTACGAGCAGTACTTC.

The chain joins TRBV7-9 to TRBJ2-3, with D possibly being TRBD1 (6 bases). The germline V gene encodes CDR1 SEHNR and CDR2 FQNEAQ (reference sequence). Deletions cut 3 bases from V and 5 bases from J, with 12 bases between. The CDR3 totals 14 residues. The DNA for the CDR3 is TGTGCCAGCAGCTTCCAACAGGGTATAGATACGCAGTATTTT. Amino acids: CASSFQQGIDTQYF.

There are a few counts of this clonotype. V is TRBV29-1 and J is TRBJ1-3; D gene uncertain. The germline V and J ends were trimmed by 6 bases and 0 bases, with 9 bases remaining between them. The CDR3 extends over 13 amino acids. The germline V gene has CDR1 SQVTM and CDR2 ANQGSEA. This chain's CDR3 is CSVGGHSGNTIYF. The DNA for the CDR3 is TGCAGCGTGGGAGGTCACTCTGGAAACACCATATATTTT.